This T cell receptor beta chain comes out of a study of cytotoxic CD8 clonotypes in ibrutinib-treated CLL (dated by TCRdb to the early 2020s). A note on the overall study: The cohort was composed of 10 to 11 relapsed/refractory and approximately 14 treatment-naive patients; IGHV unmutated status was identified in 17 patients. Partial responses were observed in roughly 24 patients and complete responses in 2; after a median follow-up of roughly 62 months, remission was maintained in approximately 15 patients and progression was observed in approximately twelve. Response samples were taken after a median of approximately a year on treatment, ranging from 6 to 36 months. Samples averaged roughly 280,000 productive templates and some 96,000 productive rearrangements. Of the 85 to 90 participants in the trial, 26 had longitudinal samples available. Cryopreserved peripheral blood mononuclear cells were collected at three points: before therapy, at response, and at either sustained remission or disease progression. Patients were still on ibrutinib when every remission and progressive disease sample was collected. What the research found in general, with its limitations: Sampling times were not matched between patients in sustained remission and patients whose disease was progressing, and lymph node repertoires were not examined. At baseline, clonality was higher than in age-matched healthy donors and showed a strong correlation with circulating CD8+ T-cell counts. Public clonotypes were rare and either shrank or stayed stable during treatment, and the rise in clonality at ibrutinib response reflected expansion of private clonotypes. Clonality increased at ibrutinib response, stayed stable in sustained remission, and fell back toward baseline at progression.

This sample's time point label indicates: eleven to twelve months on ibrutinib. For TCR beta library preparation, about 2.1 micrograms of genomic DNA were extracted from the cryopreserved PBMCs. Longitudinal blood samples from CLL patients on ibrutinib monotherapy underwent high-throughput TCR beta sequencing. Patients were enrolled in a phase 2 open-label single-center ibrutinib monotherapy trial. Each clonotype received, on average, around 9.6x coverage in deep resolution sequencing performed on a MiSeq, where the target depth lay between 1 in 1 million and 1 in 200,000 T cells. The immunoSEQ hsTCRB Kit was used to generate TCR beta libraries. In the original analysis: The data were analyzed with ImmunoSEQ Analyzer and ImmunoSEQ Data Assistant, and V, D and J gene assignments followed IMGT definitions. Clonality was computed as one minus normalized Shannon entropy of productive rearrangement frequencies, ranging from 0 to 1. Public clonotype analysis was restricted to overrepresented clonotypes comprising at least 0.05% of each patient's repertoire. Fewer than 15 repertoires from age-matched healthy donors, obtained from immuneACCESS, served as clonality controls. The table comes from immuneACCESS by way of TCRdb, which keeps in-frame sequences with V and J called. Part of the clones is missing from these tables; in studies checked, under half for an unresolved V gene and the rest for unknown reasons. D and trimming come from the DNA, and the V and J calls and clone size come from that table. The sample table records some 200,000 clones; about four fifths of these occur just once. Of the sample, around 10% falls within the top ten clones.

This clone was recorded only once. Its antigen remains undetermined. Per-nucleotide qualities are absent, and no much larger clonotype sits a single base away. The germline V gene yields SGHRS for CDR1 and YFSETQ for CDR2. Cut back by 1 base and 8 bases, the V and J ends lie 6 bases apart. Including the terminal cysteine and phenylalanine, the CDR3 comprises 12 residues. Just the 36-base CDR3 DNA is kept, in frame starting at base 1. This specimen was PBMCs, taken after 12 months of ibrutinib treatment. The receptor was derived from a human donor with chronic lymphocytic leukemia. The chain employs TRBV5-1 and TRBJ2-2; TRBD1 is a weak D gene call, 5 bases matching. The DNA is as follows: TGCGCCAGCAGCTTGCGACAGGGGGAGCTGTTTTTT. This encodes CASSLRQGELFF.